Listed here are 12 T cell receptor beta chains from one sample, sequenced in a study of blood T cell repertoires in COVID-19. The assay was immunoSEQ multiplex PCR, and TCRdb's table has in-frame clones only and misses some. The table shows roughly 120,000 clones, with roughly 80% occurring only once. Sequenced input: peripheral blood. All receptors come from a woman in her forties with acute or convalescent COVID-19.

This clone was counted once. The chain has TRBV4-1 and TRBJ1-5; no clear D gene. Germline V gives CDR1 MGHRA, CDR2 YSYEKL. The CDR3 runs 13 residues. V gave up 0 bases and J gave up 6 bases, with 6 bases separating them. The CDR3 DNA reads TGCGCCAGCAGCCAAGATTTCGTTCAGCCCCAGCATTTT. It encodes CASSQDFVQPQHF.

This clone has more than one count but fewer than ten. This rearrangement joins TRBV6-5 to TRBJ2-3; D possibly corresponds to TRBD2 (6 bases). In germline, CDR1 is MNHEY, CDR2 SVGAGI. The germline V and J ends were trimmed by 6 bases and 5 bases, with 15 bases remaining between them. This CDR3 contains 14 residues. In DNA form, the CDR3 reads TGTGCCAGCAGCCGGGGGTGGGGGAAAGATACGCAGTATTTT. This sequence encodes CASSRGWGKDTQYF.

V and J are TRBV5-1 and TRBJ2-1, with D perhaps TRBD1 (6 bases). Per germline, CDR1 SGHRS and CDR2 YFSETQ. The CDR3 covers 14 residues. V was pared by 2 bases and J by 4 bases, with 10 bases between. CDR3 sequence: CASSFRQEYNEQFF. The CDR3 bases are TGCGCCAGCAGCTTTAGACAGGAATACAATGAGCAGTTCTTC.

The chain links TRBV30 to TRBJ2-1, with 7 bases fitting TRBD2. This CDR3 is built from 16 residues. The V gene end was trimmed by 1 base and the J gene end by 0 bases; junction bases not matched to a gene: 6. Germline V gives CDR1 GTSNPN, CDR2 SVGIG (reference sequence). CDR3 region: CAWSGGGLSSYNEQFF. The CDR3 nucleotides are TGTGCCTGGAGTGGGGGGGGACTTAGCTCCTACAATGAGCAGTTCTTC.

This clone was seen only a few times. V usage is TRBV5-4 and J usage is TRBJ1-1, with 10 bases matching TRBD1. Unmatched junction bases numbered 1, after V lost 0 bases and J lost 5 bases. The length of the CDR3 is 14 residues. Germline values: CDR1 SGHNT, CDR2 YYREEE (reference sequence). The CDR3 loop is CASSLGQGATEAFF. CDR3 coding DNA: TGTGCCAGCAGCTTGGGACAGGGGGCAACTGAAGCTTTCTTT. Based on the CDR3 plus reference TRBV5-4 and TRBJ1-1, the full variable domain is ETGVTQSPTHLIKTRGQQVTLRCSSQSGHNTVSWYQQALGQGPQFIFQYYREEENGRGNFPPRFSGLQFPNYSSELNVNALELDDSALYLCASSLGQGATEAFFGQGTRLTVV.

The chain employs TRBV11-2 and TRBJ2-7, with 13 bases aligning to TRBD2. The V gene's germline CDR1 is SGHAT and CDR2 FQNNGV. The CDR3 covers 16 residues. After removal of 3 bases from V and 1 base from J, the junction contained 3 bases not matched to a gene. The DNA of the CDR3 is TGTGCCAGCAGCTTGAGGACTAGCGGGGGTTCCTACGAGCAGTACTTC. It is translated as CASSLRTSGGSYEQYF.

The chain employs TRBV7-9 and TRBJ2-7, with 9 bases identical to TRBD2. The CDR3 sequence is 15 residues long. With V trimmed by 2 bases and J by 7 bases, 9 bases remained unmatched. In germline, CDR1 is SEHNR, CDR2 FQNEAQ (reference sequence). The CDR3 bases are TGTGCCAGCAGCTTAAGGAGCGGGGGGTTAGGGGAGCAGTACTTC. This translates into CASSLRSGGLGEQYF.

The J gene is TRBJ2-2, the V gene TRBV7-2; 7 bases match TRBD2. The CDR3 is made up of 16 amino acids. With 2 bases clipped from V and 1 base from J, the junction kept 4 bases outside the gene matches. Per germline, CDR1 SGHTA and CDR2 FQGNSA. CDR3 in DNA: TGTGCCAGCAGCTTATCCCGGGGGGTGAACACCGGGGAGCTGTTTTTT. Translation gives CASSLSRGVNTGELFF.

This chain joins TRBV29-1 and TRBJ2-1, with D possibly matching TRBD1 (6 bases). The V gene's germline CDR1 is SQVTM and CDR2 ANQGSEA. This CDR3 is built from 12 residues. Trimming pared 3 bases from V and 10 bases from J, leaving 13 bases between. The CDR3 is CSVDTGSDEQFF. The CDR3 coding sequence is TGCAGCGTTGACACAGGGTCGGACGAGCAGTTCTTC.

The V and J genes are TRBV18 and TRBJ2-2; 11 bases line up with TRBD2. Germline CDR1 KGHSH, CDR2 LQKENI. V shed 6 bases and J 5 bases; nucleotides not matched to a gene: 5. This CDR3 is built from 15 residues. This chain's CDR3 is CASSLGTSGTGELFF. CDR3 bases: TGTGCCAGCTCTCTTGGGACTAGCGGTACCGGGGAGCTGTTTTTT.

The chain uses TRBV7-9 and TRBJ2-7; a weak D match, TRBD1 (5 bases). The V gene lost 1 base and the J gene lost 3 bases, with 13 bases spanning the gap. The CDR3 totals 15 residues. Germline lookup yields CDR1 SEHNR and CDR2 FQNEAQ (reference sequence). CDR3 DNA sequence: TGTGCCAGCAGCTTAGAGGACAAGGGGTACTACGAGCAGTACTTC. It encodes CASSLEDKGYYEQYF.

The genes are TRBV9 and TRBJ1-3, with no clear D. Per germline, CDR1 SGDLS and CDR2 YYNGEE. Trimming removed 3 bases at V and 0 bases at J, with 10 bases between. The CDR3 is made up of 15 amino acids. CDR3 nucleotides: TGTGCCAGCAGCGCGAGTACCCACTCTGGAAACACCATATATTTT. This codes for CASSASTHSGNTIYF.